The rows below give T cell receptor beta chains drawn from one sample of a study of a mutant IDH1 vaccine in newly diagnosed glioma. TCRdb keeps only in-frame clones here, not all; method: immunoSEQ multiplex PCR. The sample carries 10,000 to 14,000 clones, roughly four fifths recorded once. For these receptors, no antigen is known. This specimen consisted of PBMCs, obtained from a glioma patient whose treatment included an IDH1 peptide vaccine. These receptors all stem from a man aged 25-45 years with glioma. Both conserved end residues are part of each CDR3. The order of the fields is D gene, J gene, V gene, CDR3 length, clone size, CDR3 protein, CDR3 DNA. The D gene is left open where the match is weak. Not every row has a clone size; where given, it reads once, few, many or a size class.

NA,TRBJ2-7,TRBV5-1,13,once,CASRGFNTYEQYF,TGCGCCAGCAGGGGCTTTAATACCTACGAGCAGTACTTC
NA,TRBJ1-1,TRBV11-2,15,NA,CASSLEVLQNTEAFF,TGTGCCAGCAGCTTAGAGGTCCTCCAGAACACTGAAGCTTTCTTT
NA,TRBJ2-2,TRBV19,14,NA,CASTLTPNTGELFF,TGTGCCAGTACCCTGACTCCTAACACCGGGGAGCTGTTTTTT
TRBD1,TRBJ1-4,TRBV12-5,14,NA,CASGRQGTGEKLFF,TGTGCTAGTGGACGACAGGGGACGGGTGAAAAACTGTTTTTT
NA,TRBJ1-3,TRBV6-5,15,NA,CASSYSASSGNTIYF,TGTGCCAGCAGTTACTCTGCTAGCTCTGGAAACACCATATATTTT
NA,TRBJ1-5,TRBV6-5,13,NA,CASRRDGNQPQHF,TGTGCCAGCCGGCGGGACGGCAATCAGCCCCAGCATTTT
NA,TRBJ1-3,TRBV5-6,16,NA,CASSLGGGNSGNTIYF,TGTGCCAGCAGCTTGGGTGGTGGGAATTCAGGAAACACCATATATTTT
NA,TRBJ2-7,TRBV19,15,NA,CASSIGTAIENEQYF,TGTGCCAGTAGTATAGGGACAGCAATTGAGAACGAGCAGTACTTC
NA,TRBJ2-1,TRBV11-2,16,NA,CASSLLANARPGEQFF,TGTGCCAGCAGCCTGTTAGCGAATGCCCGACCTGGTGAGCAGTTCTTC
NA,TRBJ2-3,TRBV20-1,11,once,CSATVANTQYF,TGCAGTGCTACAGTGGCTAATACGCAGTATTTT
NA,TRBJ2-1,TRBV27,14,NA,CASSLGGPNNEQFF,TGTGCCAGCAGTTTGGGGGGACCAAACAATGAGCAGTTCTTC
NA,TRBJ1-2,TRBV4-2,13,NA,CASSPGRGYGYTF,TGTGCCAGCAGCCCCGGGCGGGGCTATGGCTACACCTTC
TRBD2,TRBJ2-2,TRBV11-3,15,NA,CASSSKSGRAGELFF,TGTGCCAGCAGCTCAAAGAGCGGGAGGGCCGGGGAGCTGTTTTTT
TRBD1,TRBJ2-7,TRBV19,14,NA,CASRDRAWSYEQYF,TGTGCCAGCCGGGACAGAGCATGGTCCTACGAGCAGTACTTC
TRBD2,TRBJ2-2,TRBV5-1,19,once,CASSLAGSAGPGGAGELFF,TGCGCCAGCAGCTTGGCCGGGAGTGCGGGGCCCGGGGGGGCCGGGGAGCTGTTTTTT
NA,TRBJ2-1,TRBV10-3,11,medium-sized,CAISVGNEQFF,TGTGCCATCAGTGTAGGAAATGAGCAGTTCTTC
NA,TRBJ2-3,TRBV5-1,16,NA,CASSLGVGANTDTQYF,TGCGCCAGCAGCTTGGGGGTGGGAGCAAACACAGATACGCAGTATTTT
NA,TRBJ2-3,TRBV30,13,NA,CAWSGGLSDTQYF,TGTGCCTGGAGTGGAGGACTATCGGATACGCAGTATTTT
NA,TRBJ1-4,TRBV10-3,16,NA,CAISPHRGGANEKLFF,TGTGCCATCAGCCCCCATCGGGGGGGGGCTAATGAAAAACTGTTTTTT
TRBD2,TRBJ2-2,TRBV7-9,15,large,CASSLLAGGPGELFF,TGTGCCAGCAGCCTACTAGCGGGAGGGCCCGGGGAGCTGTTTTTT
NA,TRBJ1-2,TRBV4-1,13,NA,CASSQEGRGGYTF,TGCGCCAGCAGCCAGGAGGGGCGCGGTGGCTACACCTTC
NA,TRBJ2-7,TRBV5-5,14,NA,CASAGTASSYEQYF,TGTGCCAGCGCGGGGACAGCGAGCTCCTACGAGCAGTACTTC
NA,TRBJ1-1,TRBV7-8,16,NA,CASSSRQGGGRTEAFF,TGTGCCAGCAGCTCCCGCCAGGGCGGGGGGAGAACTGAAGCTTTCTTT
NA,TRBJ2-5,TRBV4-1,12,NA,CASSQPGETQYF,TGCGCCAGCAGCCAACCCGGAGAGACCCAGTACTTC
TRBD1,TRBJ2-2,TRBV6-4,16,NA,CASIRLGQGNTGELFF,TGTGCCAGCATCCGGTTAGGACAGGGTAACACCGGGGAGCTGTTTTTT
TRBD1,TRBJ2-3,TRBV18,15,NA,CASSQTGTATDTQYF,TGTGCCAGCTCACAAACCGGGACAGCCACAGATACGCAGTATTTT
NA,TRBJ1-1,TRBV4-1,16,NA,CASSVQSGQMNTEAFF,TGCGCCAGCAGCGTCCAATCCGGACAGATGAACACTGAAGCTTTCTTT
NA,TRBJ2-7,TRBV5-4,13,NA,CASSSPGTYEQYF,TGTGCCAGCAGCTCGCCAGGAACCTACGAGCAGTACTTC
TRBD1,TRBJ2-7,TRBV5-1,13,few,CASSSDRGNEQYF,TGCGCCAGCAGCTCGGACAGGGGGAACGAGCAGTACTTC
NA,TRBJ1-5,TRBV11-2,13,NA,CASSLGLKQPQHF,TGTGCCAGCAGCTTAGGCTTGAAACAGCCCCAGCATTTT
NA,TRBJ2-7,TRBV7-2,16,NA,CASSPRNEGGTYEQYF,TGTGCCAGCAGCCCAAGAAATGAGGGGGGGACCTACGAGCAGTACTTC